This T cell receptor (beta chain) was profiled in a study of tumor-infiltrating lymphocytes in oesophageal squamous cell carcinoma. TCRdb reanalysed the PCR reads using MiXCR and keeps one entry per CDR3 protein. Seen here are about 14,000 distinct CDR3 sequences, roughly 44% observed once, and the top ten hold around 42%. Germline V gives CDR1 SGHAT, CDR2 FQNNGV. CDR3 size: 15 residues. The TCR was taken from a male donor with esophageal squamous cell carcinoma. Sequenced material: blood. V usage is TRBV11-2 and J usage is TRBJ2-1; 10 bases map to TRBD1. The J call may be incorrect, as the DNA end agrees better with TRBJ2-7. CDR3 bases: TGTGCCAGCAGCTTAAATGGGGACAGGGGATACGAGCAGTACTTC. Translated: CASSLNGDRGYEQYF.